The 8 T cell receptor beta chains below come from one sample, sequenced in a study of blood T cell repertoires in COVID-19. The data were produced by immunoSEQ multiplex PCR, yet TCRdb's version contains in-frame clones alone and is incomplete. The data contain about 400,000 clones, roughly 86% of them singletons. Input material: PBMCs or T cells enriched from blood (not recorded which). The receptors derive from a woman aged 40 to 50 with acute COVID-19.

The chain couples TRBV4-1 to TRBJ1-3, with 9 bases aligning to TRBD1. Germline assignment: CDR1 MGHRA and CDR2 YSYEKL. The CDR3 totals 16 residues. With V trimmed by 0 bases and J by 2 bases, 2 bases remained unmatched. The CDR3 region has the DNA TGCGCCAGCAGCCAAGACTGGACAGGGGCTGGAAACACCATATATTTT. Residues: CASSQDWTGAGNTIYF.

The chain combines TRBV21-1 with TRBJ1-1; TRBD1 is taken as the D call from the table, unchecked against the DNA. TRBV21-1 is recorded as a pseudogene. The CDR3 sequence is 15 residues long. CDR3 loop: CASSKVGRMNTEAFF. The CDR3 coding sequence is TGTGCCAGCAGCAAAGTTGGCAGGATGAACACTGAAGCTTTCTTT.

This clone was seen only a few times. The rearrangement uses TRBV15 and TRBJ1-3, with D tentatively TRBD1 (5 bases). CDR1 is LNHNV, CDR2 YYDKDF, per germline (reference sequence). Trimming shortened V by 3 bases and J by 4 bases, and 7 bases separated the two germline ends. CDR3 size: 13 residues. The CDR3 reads CATSSYRGNTIYF. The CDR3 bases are TGTGCCACCAGCAGTTACAGGGGAAACACCATATATTTT. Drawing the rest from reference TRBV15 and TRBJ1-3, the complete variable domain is DAMVIQNPRYQVTQFGKPVTLSCSQTLNHNVMYWYQQKSSQAPKLLFHYYDKDFNNEADTPDNFQSRRPNTSFCFLDIRSPGLGDTAMYLCATSSYRGNTIYFGEGSWLTVV.

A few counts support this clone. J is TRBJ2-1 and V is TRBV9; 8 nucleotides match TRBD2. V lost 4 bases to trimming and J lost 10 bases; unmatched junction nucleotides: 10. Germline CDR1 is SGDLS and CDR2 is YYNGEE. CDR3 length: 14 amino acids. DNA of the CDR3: TGTGCCAGCAGCCCCCGACTAGCGAATAGGGAGCAGTTCTTC. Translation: CASSPRLANREQFF.

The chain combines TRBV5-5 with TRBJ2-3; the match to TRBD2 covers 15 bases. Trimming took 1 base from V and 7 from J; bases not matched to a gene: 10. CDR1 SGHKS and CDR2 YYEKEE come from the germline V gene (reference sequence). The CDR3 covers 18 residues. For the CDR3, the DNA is TGTGCCAGCAGCTTGCCCTCCTGGACTAGCGGGGGGGCTAATACGCAGTATTTT. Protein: CASSLPSWTSGGANTQYF.

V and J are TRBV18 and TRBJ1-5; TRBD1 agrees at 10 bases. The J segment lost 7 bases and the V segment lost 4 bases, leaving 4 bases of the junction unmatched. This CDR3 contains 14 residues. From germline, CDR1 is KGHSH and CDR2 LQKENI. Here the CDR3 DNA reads TGTGCCAGCTCACGGGGACAGGGGCGACAGCCCCAGCATTTT. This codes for CASSRGQGRQPQHF.

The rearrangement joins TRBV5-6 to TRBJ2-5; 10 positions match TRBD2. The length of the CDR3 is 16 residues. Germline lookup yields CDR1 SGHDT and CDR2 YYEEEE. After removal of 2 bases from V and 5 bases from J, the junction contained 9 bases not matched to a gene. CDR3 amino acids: CASSFSISGGKETQYF. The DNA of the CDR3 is TGTGCCAGCAGCTTTAGTATTAGCGGGGGGAAGGAGACCCAGTACTTC.

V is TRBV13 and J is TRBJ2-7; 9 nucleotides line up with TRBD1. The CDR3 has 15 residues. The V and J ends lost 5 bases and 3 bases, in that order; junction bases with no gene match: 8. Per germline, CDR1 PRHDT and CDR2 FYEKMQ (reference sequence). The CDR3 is CASSLAGTGYYEQYF. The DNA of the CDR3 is TGTGCCAGCAGCCTCGCCGGGACAGGGTACTACGAGCAGTACTTC.